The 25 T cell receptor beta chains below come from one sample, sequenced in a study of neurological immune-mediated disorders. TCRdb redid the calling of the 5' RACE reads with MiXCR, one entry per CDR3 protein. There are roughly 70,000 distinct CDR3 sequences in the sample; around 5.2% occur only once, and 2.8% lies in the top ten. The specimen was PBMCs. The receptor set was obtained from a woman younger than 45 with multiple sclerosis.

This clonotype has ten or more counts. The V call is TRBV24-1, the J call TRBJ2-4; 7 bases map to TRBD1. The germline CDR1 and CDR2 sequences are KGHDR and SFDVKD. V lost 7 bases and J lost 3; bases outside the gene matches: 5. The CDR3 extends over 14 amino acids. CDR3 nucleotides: TGTGCCACCAGCAAAACAGGGGACAAAAACATTCAGTACTTC. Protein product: CATSKTGDKNIQYF.

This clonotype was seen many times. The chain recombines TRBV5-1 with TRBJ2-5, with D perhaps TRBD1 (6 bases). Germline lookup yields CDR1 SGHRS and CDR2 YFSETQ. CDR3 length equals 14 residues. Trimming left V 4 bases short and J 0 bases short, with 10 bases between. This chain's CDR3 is CASSPGTYQETQYF. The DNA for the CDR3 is TGCGCCAGCAGCCCCGGGACATACCAAGAGACCCAGTACTTC.

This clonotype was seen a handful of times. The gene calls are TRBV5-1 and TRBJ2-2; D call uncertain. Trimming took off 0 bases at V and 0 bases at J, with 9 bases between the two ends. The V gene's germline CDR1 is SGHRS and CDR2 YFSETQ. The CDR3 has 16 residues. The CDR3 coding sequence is TGCGCCAGCAGCTTGGACGGTAGTGCGAACACCGGGGAGCTGTTTTTT. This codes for CASSLDGSANTGELFF.

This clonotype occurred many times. The CDR3 nucleotides read TGTGCCAGCAGGCCAGGGGGCGACTATGGCTACACCTTC. Translation gives CASRPGGDYGYTF. V usage is TRBV6-5 and J usage is TRBJ1-2, with 8 bases fitting TRBD1. Trimming took 6 bases from V and 3 from J; bases not matched to a gene: 3. The CDR3 runs 13 residues. The germline V gene has CDR1 MNHEY and CDR2 SVGAGI.

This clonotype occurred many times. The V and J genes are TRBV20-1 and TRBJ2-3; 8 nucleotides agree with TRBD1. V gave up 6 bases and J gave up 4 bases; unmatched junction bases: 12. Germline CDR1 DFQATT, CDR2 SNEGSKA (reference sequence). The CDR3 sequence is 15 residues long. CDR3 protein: CSASHRDRPADTQYF. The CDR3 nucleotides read TGCAGTGCCAGCCACCGGGACAGGCCGGCAGATACGCAGTATTTT.

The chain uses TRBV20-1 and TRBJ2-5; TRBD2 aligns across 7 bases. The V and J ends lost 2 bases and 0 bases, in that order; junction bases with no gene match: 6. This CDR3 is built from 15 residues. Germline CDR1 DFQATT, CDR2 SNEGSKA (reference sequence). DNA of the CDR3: TGCAGTGCTAGACCCAGCGGGGCCTACCAAGAGACCCAGTACTTC. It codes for CSARPSGAYQETQYF.

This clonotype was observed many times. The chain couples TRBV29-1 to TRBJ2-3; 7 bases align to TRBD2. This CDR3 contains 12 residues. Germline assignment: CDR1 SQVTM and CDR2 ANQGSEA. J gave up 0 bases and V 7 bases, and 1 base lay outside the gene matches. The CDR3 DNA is TGCAGCGCAGCGGGGAGCACAGATACGCAGTATTTT. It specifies CSAAGSTDTQYF.

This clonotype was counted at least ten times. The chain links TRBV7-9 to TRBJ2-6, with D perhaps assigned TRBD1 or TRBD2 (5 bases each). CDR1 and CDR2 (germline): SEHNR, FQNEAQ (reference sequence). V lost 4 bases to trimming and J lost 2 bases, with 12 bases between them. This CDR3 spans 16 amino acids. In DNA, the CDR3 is TGTGCCAGCAGCTCGGGACGGGATACTGGGGCCAACGTCCTGACTTTC. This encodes CASSSGRDTGANVLTF.

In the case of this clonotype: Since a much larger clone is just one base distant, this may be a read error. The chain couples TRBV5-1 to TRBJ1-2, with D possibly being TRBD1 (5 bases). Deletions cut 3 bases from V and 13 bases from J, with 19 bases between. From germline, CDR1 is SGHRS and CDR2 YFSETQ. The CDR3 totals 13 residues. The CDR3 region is CASSSGAAGGGTF. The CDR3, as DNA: TGCGCCAGCAGCTCCGGGGCAGCTGGGGGGGGCACCTTC. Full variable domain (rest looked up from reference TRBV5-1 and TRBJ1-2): KAGVTQTPRYLIKTRGQQVTLSCSPISGHRSVSWYQQTPGQGLQFLFEYFSETQRNKGNFPGRFSGRQFSNSRSEMNVSTLELGDSALYLCASSSGAAGGGTFGSGTRLTVV.

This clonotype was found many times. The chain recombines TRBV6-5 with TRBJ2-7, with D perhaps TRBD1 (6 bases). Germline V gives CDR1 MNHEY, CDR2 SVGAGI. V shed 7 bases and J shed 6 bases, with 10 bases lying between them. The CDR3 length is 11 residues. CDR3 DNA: TGTGCCAGCACACAGGGTTTCGAGCAGTACTTC. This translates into CASTQGFEQYF.

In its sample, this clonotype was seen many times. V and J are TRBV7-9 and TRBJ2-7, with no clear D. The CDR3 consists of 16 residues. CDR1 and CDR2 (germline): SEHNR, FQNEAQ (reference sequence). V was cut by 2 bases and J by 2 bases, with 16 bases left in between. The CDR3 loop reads CASSLSGMGWAYEQYF. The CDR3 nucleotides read TGTGCCAGCAGCTTATCAGGCATGGGGTGGGCCTACGAGCAGTACTTC. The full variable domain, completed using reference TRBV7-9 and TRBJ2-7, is DTGVSQNPRHKITKRGQNVTFRCDPISEHNRLYWYRQTLGQGPEFLTYFQNEAQLEKSRLLSDRFSAERPKGSFSTLEIQRTEQGDSAMYLCASSLSGMGWAYEQYFGPGTRLTVT.

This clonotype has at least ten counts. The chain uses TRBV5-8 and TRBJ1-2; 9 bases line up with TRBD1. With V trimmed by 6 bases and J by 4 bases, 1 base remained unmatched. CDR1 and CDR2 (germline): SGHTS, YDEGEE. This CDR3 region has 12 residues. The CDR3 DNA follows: TGTGCCAGCACGGACAGGGGCTATGGCTACACCTTC. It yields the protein CASTDRGYGYTF.

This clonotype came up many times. In DNA form, the CDR3 reads TGCGCCAGCAGCTTGGCCCCCGCAGGGGCGAACACTGAAGCTTTCTTT. This sequence encodes CASSLAPAGANTEAFF. The chain joins TRBV5-1 to TRBJ1-1; D may be TRBD1 (6 bases). Trimming took 0 bases from V and 1 from J, leaving 13 bases between them. This CDR3 comprises 16 residues. Germline CDR1 is SGHRS and CDR2 is YFSETQ.

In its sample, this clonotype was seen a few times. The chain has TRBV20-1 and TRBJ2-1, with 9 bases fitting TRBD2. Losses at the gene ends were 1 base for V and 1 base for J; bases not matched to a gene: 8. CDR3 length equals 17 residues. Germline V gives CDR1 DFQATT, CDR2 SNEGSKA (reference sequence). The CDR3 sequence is CSARVPAGGPSYNEQFF. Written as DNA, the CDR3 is TGCAGTGCTAGAGTCCCAGCGGGGGGACCGTCCTACAATGAGCAGTTCTTC.

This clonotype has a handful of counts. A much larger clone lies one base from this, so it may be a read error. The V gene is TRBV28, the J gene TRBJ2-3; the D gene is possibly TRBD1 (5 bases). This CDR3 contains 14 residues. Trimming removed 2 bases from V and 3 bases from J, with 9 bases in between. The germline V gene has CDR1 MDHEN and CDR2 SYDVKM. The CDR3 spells CASSLGKGTDTQYF. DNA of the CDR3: TGTGCCAGCAGTTTAGGGAAGGGGACAGATACGCAGTATTTT.

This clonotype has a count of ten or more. This CDR3 is CASSYPDTQETQYF. DNA of the CDR3: TGTGCCAGCAGTTACCCGGACACTCAAGAGACCCAGTACTTC. V and J are TRBV7-9 and TRBJ2-5, with a weak D call TRBD1 (5 bases). Trimming cost V 6 bases and J 2 bases, with 13 bases left between them. Germline loops: CDR1 SEHNR, CDR2 FQNEAQ (reference sequence). The CDR3 length is 14 residues.

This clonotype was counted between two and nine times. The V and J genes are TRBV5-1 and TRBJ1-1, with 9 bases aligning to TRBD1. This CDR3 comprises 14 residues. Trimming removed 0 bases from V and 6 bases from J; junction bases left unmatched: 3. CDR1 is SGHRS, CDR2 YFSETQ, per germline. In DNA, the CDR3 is TGCGCCAGCAGCTTGGACGGACAGGGGTCTGAAGCTTTCTTT. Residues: CASSLDGQGSEAFF.

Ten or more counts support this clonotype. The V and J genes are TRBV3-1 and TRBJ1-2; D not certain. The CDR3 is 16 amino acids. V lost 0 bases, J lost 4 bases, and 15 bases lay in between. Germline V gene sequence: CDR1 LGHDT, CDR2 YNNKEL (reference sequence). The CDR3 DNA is TGTGCCAGCAGCCAAGAACTTGGCCAGAGAGGCTATGGCTACACCTTC. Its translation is CASSQELGQRGYGYTF.

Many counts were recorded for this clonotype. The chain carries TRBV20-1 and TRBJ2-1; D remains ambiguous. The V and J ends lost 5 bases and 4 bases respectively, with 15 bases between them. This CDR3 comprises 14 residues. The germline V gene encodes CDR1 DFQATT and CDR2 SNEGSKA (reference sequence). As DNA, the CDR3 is TGCAGTGCTCGCCTATTTACGGATTACAATGAGCAGTTCTTC. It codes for CSARLFTDYNEQFF.

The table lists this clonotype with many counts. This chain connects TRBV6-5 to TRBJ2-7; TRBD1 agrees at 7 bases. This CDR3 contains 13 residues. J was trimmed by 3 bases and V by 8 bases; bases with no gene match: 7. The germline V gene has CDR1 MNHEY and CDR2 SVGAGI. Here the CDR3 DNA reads TGTGCCAGCGGATCCCGGGACAGCTACGAGCAGTACTTC. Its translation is CASGSRDSYEQYF.

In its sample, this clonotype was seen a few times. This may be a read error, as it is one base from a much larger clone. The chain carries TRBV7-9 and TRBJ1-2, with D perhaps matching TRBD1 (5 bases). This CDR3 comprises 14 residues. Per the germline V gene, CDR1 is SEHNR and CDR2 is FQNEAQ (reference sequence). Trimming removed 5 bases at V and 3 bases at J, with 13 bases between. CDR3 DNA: TGTGCCAGCAGCGCCAGGGAAGGAGACTATGGCTACACCTTC. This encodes CASSAREGDYGYTF.

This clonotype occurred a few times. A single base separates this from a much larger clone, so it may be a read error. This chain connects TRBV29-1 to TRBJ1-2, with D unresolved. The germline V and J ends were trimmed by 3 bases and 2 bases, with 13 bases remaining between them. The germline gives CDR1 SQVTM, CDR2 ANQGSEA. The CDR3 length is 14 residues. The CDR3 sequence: CSVENPSGNYGYTF. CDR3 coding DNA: TGCAGCGTTGAGAACCCAAGCGGCAACTATGGCTACACCTTC. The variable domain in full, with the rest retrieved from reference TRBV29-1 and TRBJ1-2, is SAVISQKPSRDICQRGTSLTIQCQVDSQVTMMFWYRQQPGQSLTLIATANQGSEATYESGFVIDKFPISRPNLTFSTLTVSNMSPEDSSIYLCSVENPSGNYGYTFGSGTRLTVV.

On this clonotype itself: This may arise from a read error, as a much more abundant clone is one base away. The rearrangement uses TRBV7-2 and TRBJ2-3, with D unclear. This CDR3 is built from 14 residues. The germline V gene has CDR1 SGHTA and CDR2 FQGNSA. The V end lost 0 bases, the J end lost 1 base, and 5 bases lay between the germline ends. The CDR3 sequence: CASSLAKGTDTQYF. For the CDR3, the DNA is TGTGCCAGCAGCTTAGCGAAGGGCACAGATACGCAGTATTTT.

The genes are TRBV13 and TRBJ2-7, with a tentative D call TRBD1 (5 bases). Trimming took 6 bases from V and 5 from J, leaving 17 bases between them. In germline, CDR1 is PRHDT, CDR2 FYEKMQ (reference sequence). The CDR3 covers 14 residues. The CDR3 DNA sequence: TGTGCCAGCAGTTTCTCCTCCCCAGGGCACGAGCAGTACTTC. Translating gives CASSFSSPGHEQYF.

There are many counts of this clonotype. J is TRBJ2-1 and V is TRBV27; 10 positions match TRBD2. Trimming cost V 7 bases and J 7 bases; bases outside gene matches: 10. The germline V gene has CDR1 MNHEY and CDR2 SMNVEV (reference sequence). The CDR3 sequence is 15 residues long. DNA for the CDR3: TGTGCCAGCACCCCCTTCAGCGGGGGGGTGAATGAGCAGTTCTTC. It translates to CASTPFSGGVNEQFF.